Shown below are 13 T cell receptor beta chains from a single sample sequenced in a study of CD8 T cells in cerebrospinal fluid in Alzheimer's disease. TCRdb reanalyzed the 10x single-cell sequencing reads, giving one entry per CDR3 protein sequence and no DNA. The record lists hundreds of distinct CDR3 sequences, of which the ten most abundant hold around 49%. The sample taken for sequencing was cerebrospinal fluid. All receptors come from a human donor in good health.

Its frequency marks this clonotype as hyperexpanded (1% or more). The rearrangement links TRBV10-3 to TRBJ2-7; absent DNA, TCRdb's TRBD2 call cannot be checked. Germline V gives CDR1 ENHRY, CDR2 SYGVKD. The CDR3 extends over 16 amino acids. The CDR3 loop reads CAISLREAILTYEQYF.

By frequency, this clonotype registers medium-sized. This sequence joins TRBV28 and TRBJ1-6. Germline V CDR1 and CDR2: MDHEN, SYDVKM. This CDR3 has 15 residues. CDR3 sequence: CASRHSGRSNSPLHF.

This clonotype ranks as large in terms of frequency. This chain joins TRBV15 and TRBJ2-3; the TRBD1 assignment by TCRdb is unverifiable without DNA. This CDR3 is 17 amino acids long. Germline V gene data show CDR1 as LNHNV and CDR2 as YYDKDF (reference sequence). This CDR3 reads CATSRKVFLTGPDTQYF.

Frequency places this clonotype as hyperexpanded. The chain employs TRBV3-1 and TRBJ1-4. CDR3 size: 15 residues. Per germline, CDR1 LGHDT and CDR2 YNNKEL (reference sequence). The CDR3 sequence: CASSQLVTTNEKLFF.

This clonotype registers large (0.1 to 1%) by frequency. The gene calls are TRBV4-2 and TRBJ1-6. The germline gives CDR1 LGHNA, CDR2 YNFKEQ. The CDR3 is made up of 14 amino acids. The CDR3 protein is CASSQEEGSSPLHF.

Frequency places this clonotype as medium-sized. The rearrangement links TRBV7-9 to TRBJ2-1; TCRdb's assignment of TRBD1 cannot be checked, as there is no DNA. Germline CDR1 SEHNR, CDR2 FQNEAQ (reference sequence). There are 15 residues in the CDR3. CDR3 protein: CASSALTGSYNEQFF.

This clonotype is classed as medium-sized by frequency. The chain employs TRBV27 and TRBJ1-5; TCRdb selects TRBD1, and the lack of DNA leaves this call unchecked. This CDR3 contains 14 residues. Germline-derived CDR1 and CDR2 are MNHEY and SMNVEV (reference sequence). The CDR3 sequence: CASSGQYSNQPQHF.

The chain links TRBV29-1 to TRBJ2-2; TCRdb indicates TRBD1, and absent DNA this call remains unverified. CDR3 length: 13 amino acids. In germline, CDR1 is SQVTM, CDR2 ANQGSEA. This CDR3 reads CSVDRGLTGELFF.

This clonotype is labeled large based on frequency. The rearrangement joins TRBV4-2 to TRBJ2-4; TCRdb names TRBD1, which stays unverified in the absence of DNA. In germline, CDR1 is LGHNA, CDR2 YNFKEQ. The CDR3 runs 16 residues. The CDR3 loop is CASSQDGRGDQNIQYF.

This rearrangement joins TRBV12-3 or TRBV12-4 to TRBJ2-3; the TCRdb D gene call, TRBD2, has no DNA to confirm it. The CDR3 totals 15 residues. CDR3 protein: CASSALSGSPDTQYF.

Considering frequency, this clonotype is medium-sized. The V and J genes are TRBV4-1 and TRBJ1-6; TCRdb picks TRBD1, but there is no DNA to check that call. The CDR3 is 16 amino acids. Germline CDR1 is MGHRA and CDR2 is YSYEKL. CDR3 sequence: CASSQTTGTENSPLHF.

The V and J genes are TRBV7-2 and TRBJ2-3; TCRdb lists TRBD1, though no DNA is available to test this call. This CDR3 has 13 residues. In germline, CDR1 is SGHTA, CDR2 FQGNSA. The CDR3: CASSLVGGDTQYF. The complete variable domain, with remaining parts taken from reference TRBV7-2 and TRBJ2-3, reads GAGVSQSPSNKVTEKGKDVELRCDPISGHTALYWYRQSLGQGLEFLIYFQGNSAPDKSGLPSDRFSAERTGGSVSTLTIQRTQQEDSAVYLCASSLVGGDTQYFGPGTRLTVL.

By frequency, this clonotype is large (0.1 to 1%). The rearrangement links TRBV2 to TRBJ2-7; TCRdb lists TRBD1, though no DNA is available to test this call. This CDR3 is built from 13 residues. CDR1 is SNHLY, CDR2 FYNNEI, per germline. CDR3 amino acids: CASSEGGAYEQYF.